The 32 T cell receptor beta chains reported below all come from one sample, sequenced in a study of cytomegalovirus exposure and HLA in healthy donors. Researchers ran the PCR with 60 Vbeta and 13 Jbeta primers. Repertoires were generated with immunoSEQ multiplex PCR, while TCRdb's copy carries only in-frame clones and drops some. This sample has 150,000 to 250,000 clones, with approximately 80% found just once. The sample comprised PBMCs. These TCRs come from a boy aged 2 to 9 in good health and CMV-seronegative.

This clone was observed a few times. The chain couples TRBV4-3 to TRBJ1-2; D possibly corresponds to TRBD1 (6 bases). CDR3 length: 15 amino acids. CDR1 LGHNA and CDR2 YSLEER come from the germline V gene. With 3 bases removed from V and 8 bases from J, the gap between germline ends came to 19 bases. CDR3 protein: CASSHYYTGKGGYTF. The CDR3, as DNA: TGCGCCAGCAGCCACTATTATACAGGGAAGGGCGGCTACACCTTC.

CDR3 region: CASSQVGTVNEQFF. The CDR3 nucleotides read TGCGCCAGCAGCCAAGTTGGGACAGTCAATGAGCAGTTCTTC. This chain uses TRBV4-1 with TRBJ2-1, with 7 bases matching TRBD1. V dropped 1 base and J dropped 6; count of bases not matched to a gene: 3. The CDR3 contains 14 residues. Germline V gene sequence: CDR1 MGHRA, CDR2 YSYEKL.

This clone occurred a few times. The chain employs TRBV25-1 and TRBJ1-2; 8 bases agree with TRBD1. The V gene's germline CDR1 is MGHDK and CDR2 SYGVNS. The CDR3 has 15 amino acids. J lost 4 bases, V lost 1 base, and 5 bases had no gene match. CDR3 DNA sequence: TGTGCCAGCAGTGAATCGGGCAGGGGGCTCTATGGCTACACCTTC. Its protein product is CASSESGRGLYGYTF.

The chain uses TRBV7-2 and TRBJ2-5; TRBD2 matches 7 bases. Germline-derived CDR1 and CDR2 are SGHTA and FQGNSA. Losses at the gene ends were 0 bases for V and 1 base for J; bases not matched to a gene: 2. The length of the CDR3 is 15 residues. CDR3 DNA sequence: TGTGCCAGCAGCTTAGCGGCTAGCGGCCAAGAGACCCAGTACTTC. This encodes CASSLAASGQETQYF.

The chain uses TRBV19 and TRBJ1-1, with TRBD1 identical over 7 bases. The CDR3 extends over 17 amino acids. Germline V gene lookup returns CDR1 LNHDA and CDR2 SQIVND (reference sequence). V was clipped by 9 bases and J by 0 bases; unmatched bases: 16. The CDR3 is CASRRWKGAALNTEAFF. CDR3 sequence (DNA): TGTGCCAGCCGCCGTTGGAAGGGGGCAGCGTTGAACACTGAAGCTTTCTTT.

J is TRBJ2-5 and V is TRBV7-2, with unresolved D. V shed 5 bases and J shed 1 base, with 11 bases lying between them. This CDR3 has 14 residues. CDR1 and CDR2 from the germline V gene are SGHTA and FQGNSA. DNA of the CDR3: TGTGCCAGCAGCAGAGACTCGATCCAAGAGACCCAGTACTTC. Its translation is CASSRDSIQETQYF.

The J gene is TRBJ2-7, the V gene TRBV5-8, with 7 bases that match TRBD2. V shed 0 bases, J shed 9 bases, and the junction held 9 bases outside the gene matches. The CDR3 contains 14 residues. Germline CDR1 SGHTS, CDR2 YDEGEE. Written as DNA, the CDR3 is TGTGCCAGCAGCTTGGGCGCGCGGGGGTGGGGGCAGTACTTC. Its protein is CASSLGARGWGQYF.

This chain joins TRBV4-3 and TRBJ2-3, with 15 bases identical to TRBD2. V gave up 4 bases and J gave up 2 bases; unmatched junction bases: 10. The CDR3 is made up of 19 amino acids. In germline, CDR1 is LGHNA, CDR2 YSLEER. This CDR3 reads CASSLSGTSGGSATDTQYF. CDR3 nucleotide sequence: TGCGCCAGCAGCCTCTCCGGGACTAGCGGGGGGTCGGCCACAGATACGCAGTATTTT.

The rearrangement uses TRBV6-5 and TRBJ1-2; 9 positions agree with TRBD1. This CDR3 has 13 amino acids. Germline-derived CDR1 and CDR2 are MNHEY and SVGAGI. Trimming removed 6 bases from V and 8 bases from J; junction bases left unmatched: 7. CDR3 residues: CASSRTGAGGYTF. CDR3 DNA sequence: TGTGCCAGCAGCCGGACAGGGGCGGGGGGCTACACCTTC.

The chain has TRBV19 and TRBJ2-7; TRBD2 is a possible D gene (6 bases). CDR3 size: 14 residues. Trimming took off 3 bases at V and 1 base at J, with 10 bases between the two ends. CDR1 is LNHDA and CDR2 is SQIVND in the germline V gene (reference sequence). CDR3 DNA: TGTGCCAGTAGTATTTGGAGGGATTCCTACGAGCAGTACTTC. The encoded protein is CASSIWRDSYEQYF.

This chain links TRBV19 with TRBJ2-7, with 7 bases identical to TRBD1. V lost 9 bases, J lost 0 bases, and 5 bases stayed unmatched. The CDR3 runs 13 residues. CDR1 LNHDA and CDR2 SQIVND come from the germline V gene (reference sequence). The CDR3 DNA reads as TGTGCCAGCAGGGACAGCAGCTCCTACGAGCAGTACTTC. Its protein product is CASRDSSSYEQYF. The whole variable domain, filled in from reference TRBV19 and TRBJ2-7, reads DGGITQSPKYLFRKEGQNVTLSCEQNLNHDAMYWYRQDPGQGLRLIYYSQIVNDFQKGDIAEGYSVSREKKESFPLTVTSAQKNPTAFYLCASRDSSSYEQYFGPGTRLTVT.

The rearrangement uses TRBV7-2 and TRBJ1-5; 7 bases line up with TRBD1. CDR1 and CDR2 from the germline V gene are SGHTA and FQGNSA. Trimming removed 3 bases from V and 4 bases from J; junction bases left unmatched: 0. This CDR3 spans 13 amino acids. The DNA of the CDR3 is TGTGCCAGCAGCTTGGGACAGAATCAGCCCCAGCATTTT. Amino acid sequence: CASSLGQNQPQHF. Drawing the rest from reference TRBV7-2 and TRBJ1-5, the complete variable domain is GAGVSQSPSNKVTEKGKDVELRCDPISGHTALYWYRQSLGQGLEFLIYFQGNSAPDKSGLPSDRFSAERTGGSVSTLTIQRTQQEDSAVYLCASSLGQNQPQHFGDGTRLSIL.

This clone was detected only once. V gene TRBV7-9 combines with J gene TRBJ1-2, with a possible D match to TRBD1 (5 bases). Germline loops: CDR1 SEHNR, CDR2 FQNEAQ (reference sequence). The ends were cut back, 3 bases at V and 8 bases at J, with 10 bases in the middle. The CDR3 is 12 residues long. CDR3 residues: CASSFQRQGYTF. Written as DNA, the CDR3 is TGTGCCAGCAGCTTTCAGAGACAGGGCTACACCTTC.

As regards this clone: At the DNA level, this CDR3 is encoded by other sequences in the same sample as well. The CDR3 sequence: CASSRQGSYEQYF. As DNA, the CDR3 is TGTGCCAGCAGTCGACAGGGATCCTACGAGCAGTACTTC. The chain links TRBV6-5 to TRBJ2-7, with 7 positions matching TRBD1. Germline CDR1 reads MNHEY; CDR2 reads SVGAGI. The V gene end was trimmed by 5 bases and the J gene end by 1 base; junction bases not matched to a gene: 2. The CDR3 is made up of 13 amino acids.

The gene calls are TRBV5-4 and TRBJ2-7; 9 bases align to TRBD2. The CDR3 consists of 14 residues. Unmatched junction bases numbered 11, after V lost 4 bases and J lost 9 bases. Germline CDR1 reads SGHNT; CDR2 reads YYREEE (reference sequence). CDR3 sequence reads: CASSRTGTSTAQYF. The DNA of the CDR3 is TGTGCCAGCAGCCGTACCGGGACTAGCACAGCGCAGTACTTC.

The chain has TRBV10-3 and TRBJ2-5; 13 nucleotides align to TRBD2. The germline V gene encodes CDR1 ENHRY and CDR2 SYGVKD. The CDR3 length is 19 residues. The junction had 14 bases not matched to a gene; V was cut back by 3 bases and J by 4 bases. CDR3 bases: TGTGCCATCAGTGACCCTACTAGCGGGGGGGCCGCCGGAAGAGAGACCCAGTACTTC. It encodes CAISDPTSGGAAGRETQYF.

V and J are TRBV9 and TRBJ1-6; a weak D match, TRBD1 (5 bases). Germline CDR1 and CDR2: SGDLS and YYNGEE. The length of the CDR3 is 18 residues. V lost 0 bases and J lost 0, with 13 bases in between. The CDR3 DNA follows: TGTGCCAGCAGCGTAGTGTTGGGGGGGAGCTCCTATAATTCACCCCTCCACTTT. It codes for CASSVVLGGSSYNSPLHF. Using reference TRBV9 and TRBJ1-6 for the parts outside the CDR3, the full variable domain is DSGVTQTPKHLITATGQRVTLRCSPRSGDLSVYWYQQSLDQGLQFLIQYYNGEERAKGNILERFSAQQFPDLHSELNLSSLELGDSALYFCASSVVLGGSSYNSPLHFGNGTRLTVT.

The chain couples TRBV29-1 to TRBJ2-5; a possible D gene is TRBD1 (6 bases). Trimming removed 1 base at V and 3 bases at J, with 6 bases between. The germline V gene has CDR1 SQVTM and CDR2 ANQGSEA. This CDR3 contains 12 residues. This chain's CDR3 is CSVEAGEETQYF. In nucleotides, the CDR3 is TGCAGCGTTGAAGCAGGGGAAGAGACCCAGTACTTC.

This chain joins TRBV9 and TRBJ1-5, with 8 bases identical to TRBD1. V dropped 1 base and J dropped 4; count of bases not matched to a gene: 4. Germline CDR1 and CDR2: SGDLS and YYNGEE. This CDR3 spans 15 amino acids. CDR3 amino acids: CASSVRDRRNQPQHF. The CDR3 DNA sequence: TGTGCCAGCAGCGTACGGGACAGGCGAAATCAGCCCCAGCATTTT.

V usage is TRBV7-2 and J usage is TRBJ1-1; 8 bases map to TRBD1. Germline V gene data show CDR1 as SGHTA and CDR2 as FQGNSA. The CDR3 covers 12 residues. V shed 5 bases, J shed 11 bases, and the junction held 7 bases outside the gene matches. CDR3 sequence (DNA): TGTGCCAGCAGCGCGACAGGGGTTGTGGCTTTCTTT. It is translated as CASSATGVVAFF.

The chain is built from TRBV6-5 and TRBJ1-1; D is uncertain. The CDR3 runs 13 residues. Germline values: CDR1 MNHEY, CDR2 SVGAGI. V gave up 6 bases and J gave up 1 base, with 9 bases separating them. The CDR3 spells CASSFTRNTEAFF. The DNA for the CDR3 is TGTGCCAGCAGCTTCACACGGAACACTGAAGCTTTCTTT.

This chain joins TRBV5-4 and TRBJ2-5; D not certain. Near its end, the DNA agrees better with TRBJ2-7, so the J call may be wrong. Germline CDR1 SGHNT, CDR2 YYREEE (reference sequence). CDR3 size: 12 residues. DNA of the CDR3: TGTGCCAGCAGCTTCGATACCTACGAGCAGTACTTC. Translated, it gives CASSFDTYEQYF.

The V and J genes are TRBV7-9 and TRBJ2-1; D possibly corresponds to TRBD2 (6 bases). V was pared by 4 bases and J by 5 bases, with 18 bases between. Germline CDR1 is SEHNR and CDR2 is FQNEAQ (reference sequence). The CDR3 totals 16 residues. CDR3 DNA: TGTGCCAGCAGCTGGGGTGCGGGAAAGGGGAACAATGAGCAGTTCTTC. The encoded protein is CASSWGAGKGNNEQFF.

This chain links TRBV6-5 with TRBJ2-1; D ambiguous. V was clipped by 3 bases and J by 4 bases, with 4 bases between them. Germline lookup yields CDR1 MNHEY and CDR2 SVGAGI. The CDR3 consists of 12 residues. CDR3 residues: CASSYSYNEQFF. The CDR3 DNA sequence: TGTGCCAGCAGTTATAGTTACAATGAGCAGTTCTTC.

The chain joins TRBV7-9 to TRBJ1-1, with D possibly matching TRBD1 (5 bases). The CDR3 runs to 13 residues. V lost 11 bases, J lost 2 bases, and 15 bases lay in between. Germline V gene sequence: CDR1 SEHNR, CDR2 FQNEAQ (reference sequence). This CDR3 reads CAGYRTFNTEAFF. CDR3 in DNA: TGTGCCGGATACAGGACCTTTAACACTGAAGCTTTCTTT.

This sequence joins TRBV4-2 and TRBJ2-7; D is perhaps TRBD1 (6 bases). The CDR3 is made up of 15 amino acids. In germline, CDR1 is LGHNA, CDR2 YNFKEQ. Trimming left V 0 bases short and J 0 bases short, with 9 bases between. CDR3 sequence: CASSQEGDTSYEQYF. DNA for the CDR3: TGTGCCAGCAGCCAAGAGGGGGACACCTCCTACGAGCAGTACTTC.

The J gene is TRBJ2-7, the V gene TRBV7-9; D might be TRBD2 (7 bases). V was shortened by 5 bases and J by 6 bases, with 20 bases between the two germline ends. The CDR3 totals 15 residues. The germline V gene encodes CDR1 SEHNR and CDR2 FQNEAQ (reference sequence). The CDR3 loop is CASSRRLQGGGEQYF. The CDR3 nucleotides are TGTGCCAGCAGCAGGCGCCTACAGGGAGGGGGCGAGCAGTACTTC. Full variable domain (rest looked up from reference TRBV7-9 and TRBJ2-7): DTGVSQNPRHKITKRGQNVTFRCDPISEHNRLYWYRQTLGQGPEFLTYFQNEAQLEKSRLLSDRFSAERPKGSFSTLEIQRTEQGDSAMYLCASSRRLQGGGEQYFGPGTRLTVT.

V and J are TRBV15 and TRBJ1-3; D ambiguous. Trimming stripped 8 bases from V and 3 bases from J, with 8 bases between. Germline V lookup: CDR1 LNHNV, CDR2 YYDKDF (reference sequence). CDR3 length: 12 amino acids. In DNA form, the CDR3 reads TGTGCCACCTCCAGTCGTGGAAACACCATATATTTT. Amino acids: CATSSRGNTIYF.

This sequence joins TRBV27 and TRBJ2-1; D gene unclear. Trimming stripped 5 bases from V and 5 bases from J, with 13 bases between. The CDR3 has 14 residues. Germline V gene sequence: CDR1 MNHEY, CDR2 SMNVEV (reference sequence). The CDR3 DNA is TGTGCCAGCAGTCCCCCCAGGTGGCACAATGAGCAGTTCTTC. The encoded protein is CASSPPRWHNEQFF.

This chain links TRBV2 with TRBJ2-3, with TRBD2 as a possible D gene (6 bases). The CDR3 runs 14 residues. V was clipped by 8 bases and J by 0 bases, with 12 bases between them. The germline V gene encodes CDR1 SNHLY and CDR2 FYNNEI. This chain's CDR3 is CASVTSTSTDTQYF. The CDR3 region has the DNA TGTGCCAGCGTCACTAGCACCAGCACAGATACGCAGTATTTT.

The V call is TRBV19, the J call TRBJ2-3, with unresolved D. CDR3 length: 15 amino acids. Germline values: CDR1 LNHDA, CDR2 SQIVND (reference sequence). Trimming shortened V by 5 bases and J by 1 base, and 13 bases separated the two germline ends. The CDR3 loop is CASSWLSVGTDTQYF. The CDR3 DNA sequence: TGTGCCAGTAGTTGGTTGTCGGTTGGCACAGATACGCAGTATTTT. Variable domain in full (rest from reference TRBV19 and TRBJ2-3): DGGITQSPKYLFRKEGQNVTLSCEQNLNHDAMYWYRQDPGQGLRLIYYSQIVNDFQKGDIAEGYSVSREKKESFPLTVTSAQKNPTAFYLCASSWLSVGTDTQYFGPGTRLTVL.

This chain connects TRBV5-4 to TRBJ1-1; D call uncertain. The CDR3 is 14 amino acids. Trimming shortened V by 4 bases and J by 8 bases, and 18 bases separated the two germline ends. Germline lookup yields CDR1 SGHNT and CDR2 YYREEE (reference sequence). CDR3 residues: CASSPGSTSKEAFF. CDR3 DNA: TGTGCCAGCAGCCCTGGGAGCACATCCAAGGAAGCTTTCTTT.